These T cell receptor beta chains were read from a single sample in a study of beta chain features in type 1 diabetes. Assay: immunoSEQ multiplex PCR; the TCRdb copy retains only in-frame clones and omits some. The data show fewer than 450,000 clones, with about 13% seen just once and 0.015% held by the top ten. What was sequenced was naive CD4+ T cells from blood. The receptors stem from a woman younger than 35 with type 1 diabetes. CDR3s include the opening cysteine and the closing phenylalanine or tryptophan. The D gene is left open where the match is weak. Clone size is given for some rows only: seen once, a few or many times, or a class if the clone is expanded.

V gene: TRBV5-6
D gene: -
J gene: TRBJ1-1
clone size: few
CDR3 protein: CASSLEGSGRYTEAFF
CDR3 DNA: TGTGCCAGCAGCTTGGAAGGGTCAGGGAGGTACACTGAAGCTTTCTTT

V gene: TRBV9
D gene: -
J gene: TRBJ1-1
clone size: few
CDR3 protein: CASSRYGGVNTEAFF
CDR3 DNA: TGTGCCAGCTCCCGTTATGGGGGCGTCAACACTGAAGCTTTCTTT

V gene: TRBV7-3
D gene: TRBD2
J gene: TRBJ2-5
clone size: -
CDR3 protein: CASSLGTSGQETQYF
CDR3 DNA: TGTGCCAGCAGCTTAGGGACTAGCGGCCAAGAGACCCAGTACTTC

V gene: TRBV18
D gene: -
J gene: TRBJ1-2
clone size: few
CDR3 protein: CASSPPLSGYTF
CDR3 DNA: TGTGCCAGCTCACCACCCCTTAGCGGCTACACCTTC

V gene: TRBV19
D gene: TRBD1
J gene: TRBJ2-5
clone size: -
CDR3 protein: CASSIRQGSQETQYF
CDR3 DNA: TGTGCCAGTAGTATAAGACAGGGCTCCCAAGAGACCCAGTACTTC

V gene: TRBV7-9
D gene: TRBD1
J gene: TRBJ2-7
clone size: few
CDR3 protein: CASSSMTGNYEQYF
CDR3 DNA: TGTGCCAGCAGCTCCATGACAGGGAACTACGAGCAGTACTTC

V gene: TRBV7-3
D gene: TRBD1
J gene: TRBJ2-2
clone size: -
CDR3 protein: CASRTQGAGTGELFF
CDR3 DNA: TGTGCCAGCAGAACACAGGGGGCAGGGACCGGGGAGCTGTTTTTT

V gene: TRBV7-2
D gene: -
J gene: TRBJ1-1
clone size: few
CDR3 protein: CASSLADRGTEAFF
CDR3 DNA: TGTGCCAGCAGCTTAGCCGACAGAGGCACTGAAGCTTTCTTT

V gene: TRBV5-1
D gene: -
J gene: TRBJ2-7
clone size: few
CDR3 protein: CASSLAAGPISYEQYF
CDR3 DNA: TGCGCCAGCAGCTTGGCCGCGGGCCCAATCTCCTACGAGCAGTACTTC

V gene: TRBV7-3
D gene: TRBD1
J gene: TRBJ2-1
clone size: -
CDR3 protein: CASSLKGAYEQFF
CDR3 DNA: TGTGCCAGCAGCTTAAAGGGGGCCTATGAGCAGTTCTTC

V gene: TRBV28
D gene: -
J gene: TRBJ2-7
clone size: -
CDR3 protein: CASRDRAYEQYF
CDR3 DNA: TGTGCCAGCAGAGACAGAGCCTACGAGCAGTACTTC

V gene: TRBV4-3
D gene: TRBD2
J gene: TRBJ2-3
clone size: -
CDR3 protein: CASSQGTSRTDTQYF
CDR3 DNA: TGCGCCAGCAGCCAAGGGACTAGTAGGACAGATACGCAGTATTTT

V gene: TRBV30
D gene: TRBD2
J gene: TRBJ2-4
clone size: -
CDR3 protein: CAWSGSGTIAKNIQYF
CDR3 DNA: TGTGCCTGGAGCGGCAGCGGGACGATCGCCAAAAACATTCAGTACTTC

V gene: TRBV28
D gene: TRBD2
J gene: TRBJ2-5
clone size: -
CDR3 protein: CASSSPSGSSQTQYF
CDR3 DNA: TGTGCCAGCAGTTCTCCTAGCGGGAGTAGTCAGACCCAGTACTTC

V gene: TRBV30
D gene: -
J gene: TRBJ2-1
clone size: -
CDR3 protein: CAWEQSSYNEQFF
CDR3 DNA: TGTGCCTGGGAACAGAGCTCCTACAATGAGCAGTTCTTC

V gene: TRBV9
D gene: TRBD1
J gene: TRBJ2-5
clone size: few
CDR3 protein: CASSVDRGETQYF
CDR3 DNA: TGTGCCAGCAGCGTAGACAGGGGAGAGACCCAGTACTTC

V gene: TRBV4-1
D gene: -
J gene: TRBJ2-3
clone size: -
CDR3 protein: CASSQPLHDATDTQYF
CDR3 DNA: TGCGCCAGCAGCCAGCCACTACACGATGCCACAGATACGCAGTATTTT

V gene: TRBV5-4
D gene: -
J gene: TRBJ1-2
clone size: few
CDR3 protein: CASSLEGRVGDGYTF
CDR3 DNA: TGTGCCAGCAGCTTGGAGGGCAGGGTGGGTGATGGCTACACCTTC

V gene: TRBV11-2
D gene: TRBD2
J gene: TRBJ2-3
clone size: few
CDR3 protein: CASSRSGRVSLFTDTQYF
CDR3 DNA: TGTGCCAGCAGCCGTAGCGGGCGGGTCTCGCTGTTCACAGATACGCAGTATTTT

V gene: TRBV7-2
D gene: TRBD2
J gene: TRBJ2-1
clone size: few
CDR3 protein: CASSSGLEVGQFF
CDR3 DNA: TGTGCCAGCAGCTCCGGACTAGAGGTAGGGCAGTTCTTC

V gene: TRBV5-4
D gene: -
J gene: TRBJ2-5
clone size: -
CDR3 protein: CASSLMVLGGRQETQYF
CDR3 DNA: TGTGCCAGCAGCTTGATGGTTCTGGGTGGCAGGCAAGAGACCCAGTACTTC

V gene: TRBV30
D gene: -
J gene: TRBJ1-4
clone size: -
CDR3 protein: CAQRVLSANEKLFF
CDR3 DNA: TGTGCCCAACGGGTTTTGTCGGCTAATGAAAAACTGTTTTTT

V gene: TRBV5-6
D gene: -
J gene: TRBJ1-1
clone size: -
CDR3 protein: CASSLGAGARAFF
CDR3 DNA: TGTGCCAGCAGCTTGGGGGCAGGGGCACGAGCTTTCTTT

V gene: TRBV15
D gene: TRBD1
J gene: TRBJ1-5
clone size: -
CDR3 protein: CATSRGTGSNQPQHF
CDR3 DNA: TGTGCCACCAGCAGGGGGACAGGGAGCAATCAGCCCCAGCATTTT

V gene: TRBV4-1
D gene: -
J gene: TRBJ2-3
clone size: -
CDR3 protein: CASSRSVADTQYF
CDR3 DNA: TGCGCCAGCAGCCGTAGCGTAGCAGATACGCAGTATTTT

V gene: TRBV5-1
D gene: -
J gene: TRBJ2-5
clone size: -
CDR3 protein: CASSPGSQQETQYF
CDR3 DNA: TGCGCCAGCAGCCCCGGGTCGCAGCAAGAGACCCAGTACTTC

V gene: TRBV7-2
D gene: -
J gene: TRBJ2-2
clone size: few
CDR3 protein: CASSLAFRARRGTGELFF
CDR3 DNA: TGTGCCAGCAGCTTAGCGTTCCGGGCCAGAAGGGGGACCGGGGAGCTGTTTTTT

V gene: TRBV29-1
D gene: -
J gene: TRBJ2-3
clone size: few
CDR3 protein: CSVEIGATDTQYF
CDR3 DNA: TGCAGCGTTGAAATTGGAGCCACAGATACGCAGTATTTT

V gene: TRBV30
D gene: TRBD1
J gene: TRBJ2-7
clone size: -
CDR3 protein: CAWSVFRDRSYEQYF
CDR3 DNA: TGTGCCTGGAGCGTCTTTCGGGACAGGTCCTACGAGCAGTACTTC

V gene: TRBV9
D gene: -
J gene: TRBJ2-5
clone size: -
CDR3 protein: CASSSYFGDQETQYF
CDR3 DNA: TGTGCCAGCAGTAGTTATTTCGGAGACCAAGAGACCCAGTACTTC

V gene: TRBV4-3
D gene: -
J gene: TRBJ1-5
clone size: -
CDR3 protein: CASSQDFPGSNQPQHF
CDR3 DNA: TGCGCCAGCAGCCAAGATTTTCCGGGGAGCAATCAGCCCCAGCATTTT